This TCR beta chain was captured in a study of blood T cell repertoires in COVID-19. As for the study in general: Sites across the United States, Italy and Spain contributed samples from acute and convalescent COVID-19. PBMCs, B-cell-depleted T cells, or T cells provided the cDNA or gDNA that made up the material.

In the authors' workflow: The authors estimated nucleated cell counts from reference gene primer amplification. Assay used: immunoSEQ multiplex PCR; TCRdb lists only in-frame clones, some missing. D and trimming come from the DNA, and the V and J calls and clone size come from that table. The sample has 90,000 to 140,000 clones; 75% to 85% are singletons. CDR1 is MNHNY, CDR2 SVGAGI, per germline (reference sequence). The CDR3 is 15 amino acids. V lost 4 bases to trimming and J lost 4 bases; unmatched junction nucleotides: 8. Sequenced material: peripheral blood. This TCR was sampled from a woman in her seventies with acute or convalescent COVID-19. The gene calls are TRBV6-6 and TRBJ1-2; the match to TRBD1 covers 8 bases. CDR3 region: CASSSTGDSGYGYTF. CDR3 in DNA: TGTGCCAGCAGTTCGACAGGGGACTCTGGCTATGGCTACACCTTC.